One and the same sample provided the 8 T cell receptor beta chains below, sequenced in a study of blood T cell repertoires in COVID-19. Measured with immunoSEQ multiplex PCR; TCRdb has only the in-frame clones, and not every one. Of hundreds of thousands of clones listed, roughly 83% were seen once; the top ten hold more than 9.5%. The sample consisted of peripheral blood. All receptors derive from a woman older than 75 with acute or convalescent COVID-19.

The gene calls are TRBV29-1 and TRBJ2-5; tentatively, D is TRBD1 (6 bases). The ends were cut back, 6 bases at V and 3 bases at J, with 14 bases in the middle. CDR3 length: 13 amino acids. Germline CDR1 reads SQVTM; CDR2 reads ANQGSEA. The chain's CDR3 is CSVRQAPKETQYF. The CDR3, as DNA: TGCAGCGTCCGACAGGCGCCCAAAGAGACCCAGTACTTC.

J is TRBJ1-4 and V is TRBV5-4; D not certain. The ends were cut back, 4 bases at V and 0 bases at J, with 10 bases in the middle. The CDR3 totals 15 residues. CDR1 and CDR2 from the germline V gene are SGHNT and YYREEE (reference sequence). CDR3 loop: CASSATSATNEKLFF. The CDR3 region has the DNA TGTGCCAGCAGCGCTACGTCGGCAACTAATGAAAAACTGTTTTTT.

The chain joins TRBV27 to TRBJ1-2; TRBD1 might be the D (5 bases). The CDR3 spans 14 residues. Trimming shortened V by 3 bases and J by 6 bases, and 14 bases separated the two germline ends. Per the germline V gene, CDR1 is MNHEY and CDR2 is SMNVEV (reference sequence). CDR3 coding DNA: TGTGCCAGCAGTTTTGGGCAGGGAGGAAATGGCTACACCTTC. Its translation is CASSFGQGGNGYTF.

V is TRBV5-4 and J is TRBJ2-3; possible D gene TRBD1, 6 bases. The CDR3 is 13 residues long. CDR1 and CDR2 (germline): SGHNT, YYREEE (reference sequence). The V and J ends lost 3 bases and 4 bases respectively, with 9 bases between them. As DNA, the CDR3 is TGTGCCAGCAGCTGGACAGCCTCAGATACGCAGTATTTT. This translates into CASSWTASDTQYF.

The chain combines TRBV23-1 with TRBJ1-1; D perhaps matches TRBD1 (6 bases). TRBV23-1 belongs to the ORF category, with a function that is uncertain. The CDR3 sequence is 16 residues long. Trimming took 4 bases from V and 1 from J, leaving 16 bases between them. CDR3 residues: CASSLRGGHRNTEAFF. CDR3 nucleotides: TGCGCCAGCAGTCTTAGGGGGGGACACCGGAACACTGAAGCTTTCTTT.

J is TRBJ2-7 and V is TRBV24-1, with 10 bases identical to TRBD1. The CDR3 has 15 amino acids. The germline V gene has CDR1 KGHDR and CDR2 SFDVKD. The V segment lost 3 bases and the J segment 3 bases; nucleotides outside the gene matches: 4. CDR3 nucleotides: TGTGCCACCAGTGATCCACGGACAGGGGGCTACGAGCAGTACTTC. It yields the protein CATSDPRTGGYEQYF.

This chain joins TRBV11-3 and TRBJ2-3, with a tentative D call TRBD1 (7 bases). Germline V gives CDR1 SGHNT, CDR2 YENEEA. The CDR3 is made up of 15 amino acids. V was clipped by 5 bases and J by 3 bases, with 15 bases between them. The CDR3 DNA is TGTGCCAGCAGCCGAGGGGGCGGGGAGACAGATACGCAGTATTTT. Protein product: CASSRGGGETDTQYF.

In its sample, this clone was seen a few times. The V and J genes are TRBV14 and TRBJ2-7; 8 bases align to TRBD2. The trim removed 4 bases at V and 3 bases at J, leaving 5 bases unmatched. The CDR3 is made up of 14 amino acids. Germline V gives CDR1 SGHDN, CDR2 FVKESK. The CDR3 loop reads CASSPPAGGYEQYF. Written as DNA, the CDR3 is TGTGCCAGCAGCCCTCCGGCGGGGGGCTACGAGCAGTACTTC.